This T cell receptor beta chain is from a study of blood T cell repertoires in COVID-19. Looking at the study overall: There were acute and convalescent COVID-19 samples, and they came from the United States, Italy and Spain.

Data came from immunoSEQ multiplex PCR; TCRdb stores just in-frame clones and leaves some out. The sample lists roughly 220,000 clones, around 90% seen once, with under 15% in the top ten. Trimming took 6 bases from V and 6 from J; bases not matched to a gene: 4. The germline gives CDR1 MDHEN, CDR2 SYDVKM. There are 12 residues in the CDR3. Everyone who took part was about 18 to 90 years old, and they came from 24 US areas. The sequence derives from a woman in her forties or fifties with acute COVID-19. The rearrangement uses TRBV28 and TRBJ1-1, with TRBD1 matching over 7 bases. Specimen: PBMCs or T cells enriched from blood (not recorded which). The chain's CDR3 is CASSKDRAEAFF. For the CDR3, the DNA is TGTGCCAGCAGCAAAGACAGGGCTGAAGCTTTCTTT.